This T cell receptor (beta chain) was recorded in a study of graft-versus-host responses after intestinal transplantation. About the study: Multivisceral, liver-intestinal, or isolated intestinal grafts went to recipients. Following induction with anti-thymocyte globulin, all recipients were given tacrolimus and steroids for three to four years.

This table comes from immunoSEQ multiplex PCR, and its TCRdb copy is limited to in-frame clones, with some not included. This sample has 75,000 to 90,000 clones; roughly 91% occur once, and the top ten carry roughly 0.31%. This clone was observed once. The antigen is unknown. J was trimmed by 3 bases and V by 0 bases; bases with no gene match: 5. The CDR3 extends over 17 amino acids. The germline gives CDR1 SGHRS, CDR2 YFSETQ. V gene TRBV5-1 combines with J gene TRBJ2-3; TRBD2 agrees at 12 bases. Source: unstimulated CD4+ T cells sorted from spleen or lymph node cells, taken before intestinal transplant. The origin of this receptor is a human donor who received an intestinal transplant. As DNA, the CDR3 is TGCGCCAGCAGCTTGGACCTAGCGGGGGGGCTGACAGATACGCAGTATTTT. Residues: CASSLDLAGGLTDTQYF.